This TCR beta chain was sequenced for a study of vaccination and CD4 T cells after COVID-19. For the study at large: The authors exposed cells to overlapping spike peptides derived from SARS-CoV-2, HCoV-NL63, HCoV-OC43 and HCoV-229E.

Cultured CD4+ T-cell DNA underwent Oncomine TCR Beta short-read sequencing. TCRdb redid the calling of the PCR reads with MiXCR, one entry per CDR3 protein. The sample consists of some 20,000 distinct CDR3 sequences, roughly 44% of them appearing once. Note on this clonotype: Its specificity is not known.

Treatment specified: 10-day PBMC culture with coronavirus spike peptide pools or control peptides (ViraFEST assay). First, ViraFEST expanded antigen-specific T cells with peptide pools, and next it sequenced the TCRs. The CDR3 covers 15 residues. Germline assignment: CDR1 MNHEY and CDR2 SVGAGI. V was clipped by 2 bases and J by 0 bases, with 7 bases between them. This clonotype was sampled from a human donor who received a COVID-19 vaccine. The V and J genes are TRBV6-5 and TRBJ1-4; D remains ambiguous. Sample: CD4+ T cells from blood, cultured in vitro, taken before SARS-CoV-2 vaccination. The CDR3, as DNA: TGTGCCAGCAGTTACAGCGACGCAACTAATGAAAAACTGTTTTTT. It encodes CASSYSDATNEKLFF.